This T cell receptor (beta chain) was obtained from a study of HIV-infected patients and healthy controls. General study findings and limits: Mean usage of eight alpha and eight beta V genes differed significantly in HIV-infected patients versus controls. CDR3 sharing between individuals was lower in HIV-infected patients than in healthy controls.

The CDR3 loop spans 17 amino acids. After removal of 4 bases from V and 8 bases from J, the junction contained 14 bases not matched to a gene. The V gene's germline CDR1 is SGHRS and CDR2 YFSETQ. Approximately 510 ng RNA was reverse transcribed with alpha and beta constant-region primers. Each of the alpha and beta chains got its own library through chain-specific third strand synthesis with indices. The library had 12-nucleotide molecular identifiers formed by two random hexamers joined together. MiXCR was run by TCRdb on the 5' RACE reads, yielding one entry per CDR3 protein. The sample yields roughly 22,000 distinct CDR3 sequences, about 8.5% seen once. Remarks on this clonotype: Its target is not known. In this CDR3 the conserved last residue, phenylalanine or tryptophan, is missing, so a read error is likely.

The repertoire came from unfractionated whole blood and reflected all unsorted peripheral T cells. The rearrangement links TRBV5-1 to TRBJ2-1; TRBD2 matches at 11 bases. The sequence derives from an adult in good health. The source material was blood. As DNA, the CDR3 is TGCGCCAGCAGCGGGGCCCTAATAGCGGGGGGGCTCGATGAGCAGTTCTGC. Residues: CASSGALIAGGLDEQFC.